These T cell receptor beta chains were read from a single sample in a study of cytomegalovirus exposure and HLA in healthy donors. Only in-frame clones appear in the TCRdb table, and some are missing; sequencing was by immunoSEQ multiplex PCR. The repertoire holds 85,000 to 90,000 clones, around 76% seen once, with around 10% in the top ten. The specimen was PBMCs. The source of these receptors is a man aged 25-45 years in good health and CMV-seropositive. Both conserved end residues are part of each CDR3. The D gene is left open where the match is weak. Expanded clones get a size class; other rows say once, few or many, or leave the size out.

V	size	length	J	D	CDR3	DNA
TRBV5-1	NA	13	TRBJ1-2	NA	CASSFGEHYGYTF	TGCGCCAGCAGCTTCGGGGAACACTATGGCTACACCTTC
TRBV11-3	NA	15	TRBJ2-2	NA	CASSLLGENTGELFF	TGTGCCAGCAGCTTACTCGGGGAGAACACCGGGGAGCTGTTTTTT
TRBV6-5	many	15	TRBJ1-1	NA	CASSYTWALNTEAFF	TGTGCCAGCAGTTACACGTGGGCTCTGAACACTGAAGCTTTCTTT
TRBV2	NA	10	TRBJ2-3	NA	CASSQGTQYF	TGTGCCAGCAGTCAGGGAACGCAGTATTTT
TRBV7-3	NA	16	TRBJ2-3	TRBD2	CASSPGVAGTIRTQYF	TGTGCCAGCAGCCCGGGGGTAGCGGGAACTATAAGGACGCAGTATTTT
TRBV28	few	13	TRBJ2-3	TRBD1	CASTGGSTDTQYF	TGTGCCAGCACAGGGGGAAGCACAGATACGCAGTATTTT
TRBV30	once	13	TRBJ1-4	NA	CAWMGSYNEKLFF	TGTGCCTGGATGGGCAGTTACAATGAAAAACTGTTTTTT
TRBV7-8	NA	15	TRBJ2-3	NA	CASSEPGLITDTQYF	TGTGCCAGCAGCGAACCGGGACTTATCACAGATACGCAGTATTTT
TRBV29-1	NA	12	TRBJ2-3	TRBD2	CSVDRGENTQYF	TGCAGCGTTGACCGGGGGGAAAATACGCAGTATTTT
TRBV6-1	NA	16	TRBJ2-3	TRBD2	CASSELSGGSTDTQYF	TGTGCCAGCAGTGAACTCAGCGGGGGGAGCACAGATACGCAGTATTTT
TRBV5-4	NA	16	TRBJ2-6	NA	CASSSPVGGGANVLTF	TGTGCCAGCAGCTCCCCGGTGGGAGGTGGGGCCAACGTCCTGACTTTC
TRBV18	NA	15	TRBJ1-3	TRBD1	CASSPPDRGANTIYF	TGTGCCAGCTCACCCCCGGACAGGGGGGCAAACACCATATATTTT
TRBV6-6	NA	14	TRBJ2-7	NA	CASRAQGLYHEQYF	TGTGCCAGCAGGGCCCAGGGGCTCTACCACGAGCAGTACTTC
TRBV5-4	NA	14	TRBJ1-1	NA	CASSSQGGGTEAFF	TGTGCCAGCAGCTCACAGGGCGGCGGCACTGAAGCTTTCTTT
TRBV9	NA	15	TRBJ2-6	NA	CASSVESSGANVLTF	TGTGCCAGCAGCGTTGAGAGCTCTGGGGCCAACGTCCTGACTTTC
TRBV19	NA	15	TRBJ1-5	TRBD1	CASSSNRGHSQPQHF	TGTGCCAGTAGTAGCAACAGGGGGCACAGTCAGCCCCAGCATTTT
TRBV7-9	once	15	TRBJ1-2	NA	CASSLALGASHGYTF	TGTGCCAGCAGCTTAGCTTTGGGGGCGTCTCATGGCTACACCTTC
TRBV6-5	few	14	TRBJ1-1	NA	CASSYSSGFTEAFF	TGTGCCAGCAGTTACTCATCCGGGTTCACTGAAGCTTTCTTT
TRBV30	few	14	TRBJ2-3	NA	CAWSVQGGTDTQYF	TGTGCCTGGAGTGTACAGGGCGGCACAGATACGCAGTATTTT
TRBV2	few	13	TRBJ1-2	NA	CASSVEGHYGYTF	TGTGCCAGCAGTGTAGAGGGCCACTATGGCTACACCTTC
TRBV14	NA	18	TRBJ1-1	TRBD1	CASSQDLGTGAMNTEAFF	TGTGCCAGCAGCCAAGATTTAGGGACAGGGGCCATGAACACTGAAGCTTTCTTT
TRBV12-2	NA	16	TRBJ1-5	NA	CASRFFPDRDNQPQHF	TGTGCAAGTCGCTTTTTTCCGGACAGGGATAATCAGCCCCAGCATTTT
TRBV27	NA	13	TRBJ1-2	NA	CASTRAYGYGYTF	TGTGCCAGCACTCGCGCGTACGGCTATGGCTACACCTTC
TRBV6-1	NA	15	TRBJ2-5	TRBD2	CASSGLAGGMETQYF	TGTGCCAGCAGTGGACTAGCGGGGGGGATGGAGACCCAGTACTTC
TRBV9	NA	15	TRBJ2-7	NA	CASSTETGVGDEQYF	TGTGCCAGCAGCACCGAGACAGGTGTGGGGGACGAGCAGTACTTC
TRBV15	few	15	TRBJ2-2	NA	CATLRTDSNTGELFF	TGTGCCACCTTAAGGACAGATTCGAACACCGGGGAGCTGTTTTTT
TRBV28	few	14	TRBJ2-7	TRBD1	CASSKDRGVYEQYF	TGTGCCAGCAGTAAGGACAGGGGGGTCTACGAGCAGTACTTC
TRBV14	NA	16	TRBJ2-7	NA	CASSQGPHRALYEQYF	TGTGCCAGCAGCCAAGGGCCGCACAGGGCCCTTTACGAGCAGTACTTC
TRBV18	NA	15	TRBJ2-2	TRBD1	CASKTDRVIAGELFF	TGTGCCAGCAAAACGGACAGGGTGATCGCCGGGGAGCTGTTTTTT
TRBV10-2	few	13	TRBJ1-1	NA	CASRLGGGTEAFF	TGCGCCAGCAGGCTGGGGGGTGGCACTGAAGCTTTCTTT
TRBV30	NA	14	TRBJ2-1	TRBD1	CAWNRGQTHNEQFF	TGTGCCTGGAACAGGGGTCAAACACATAATGAGCAGTTCTTC
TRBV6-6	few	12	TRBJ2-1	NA	CASSSDTFEQFF	TGTGCCAGCAGTTCGGACACCTTCGAGCAGTTCTTC
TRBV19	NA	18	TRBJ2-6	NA	CASSNLRPGGGGANVLTF	TGTGCCAGTAGTAACCTGAGGCCAGGGGGAGGTGGGGCCAACGTCCTGACTTTC
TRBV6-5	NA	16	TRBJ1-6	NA	CASSYHGSHPISPLHF	TGTGCCAGCAGTTACCACGGTAGCCACCCAATTTCACCCCTCCACTTT
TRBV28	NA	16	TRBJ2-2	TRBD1	CASSSYRDRDLGELFF	TGTGCCAGCAGCTCCTACCGGGACAGGGATCTCGGGGAGCTGTTTTTT
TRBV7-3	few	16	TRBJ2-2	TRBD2	CASSGGLAGGTGELFF	TGTGCCAGCAGCGGCGGACTAGCGGGAGGCACCGGGGAGCTGTTTTTT
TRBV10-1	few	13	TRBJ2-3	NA	CARTGWSTDTQYF	TGCGCCAGAACAGGTTGGAGCACAGATACGCAGTATTTT
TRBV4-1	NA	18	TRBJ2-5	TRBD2	CASSQVLAGVRLLGTQYF	TGCGCCAGCAGCCAAGTCCTAGCGGGGGTGCGGCTCCTCGGAACCCAGTACTTC
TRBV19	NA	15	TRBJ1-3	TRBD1	CATYSGTVSGNTIYF	TGTGCCACCTACTCGGGGACAGTCTCTGGAAACACCATATATTTT
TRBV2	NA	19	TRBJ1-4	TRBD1	CASSGPGQGGRGPNEKLFF	TGTGCCAGCAGTGGCCCGGGACAGGGGGGCCGAGGGCCTAATGAAAAACTGTTTTTT
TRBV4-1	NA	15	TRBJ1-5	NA	CASSQVRSSNQPQHF	TGCGCCAGCAGCCAAGTAAGAAGCAGCAATCAGCCCCAGCATTTT
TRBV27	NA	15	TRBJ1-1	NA	CASSLQSQMNTEAFF	TGTGCCAGCAGTTTACAGTCCCAGATGAACACTGAAGCTTTCTTT
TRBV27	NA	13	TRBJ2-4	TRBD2	CASSPTGGRIQYF	TGTGCCAGCAGTCCTACGGGGGGACGTATTCAGTACTTC
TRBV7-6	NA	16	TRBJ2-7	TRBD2	CASSRGATSGRDEQYF	TGTGCCAGCAGCAGGGGTGCGACTAGCGGGAGGGACGAGCAGTACTTC
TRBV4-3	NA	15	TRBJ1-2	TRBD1	CASSQDQGQGYGYTF	TGCGCCAGCAGCCAAGATCAAGGACAGGGGTATGGCTACACCTTC
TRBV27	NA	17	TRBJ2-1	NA	CASSLWSTGGRNNEQFF	TGTGCCAGCAGTTTATGGTCCACAGGAGGGCGGAACAATGAGCAGTTCTTC
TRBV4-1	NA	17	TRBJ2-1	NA	CASSPIPLGLPDNEQFF	TGCGCCAGCAGCCCAATACCTTTGGGACTCCCTGACAATGAGCAGTTCTTC
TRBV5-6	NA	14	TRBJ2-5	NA	CASSFIISQETQYF	TGTGCCAGCAGCTTTATTATTAGCCAAGAGACCCAGTACTTC
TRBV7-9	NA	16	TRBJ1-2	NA	CSSSLGSAGLNYGYTF	TGTTCCAGCAGCTTGGGTTCAGCGGGTCTTAACTATGGCTACACCTTC
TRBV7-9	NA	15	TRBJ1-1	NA	CASSLEVGGDTEAFF	TGTGCCAGCAGCTTAGAAGTGGGGGGGGACACTGAAGCTTTCTTT